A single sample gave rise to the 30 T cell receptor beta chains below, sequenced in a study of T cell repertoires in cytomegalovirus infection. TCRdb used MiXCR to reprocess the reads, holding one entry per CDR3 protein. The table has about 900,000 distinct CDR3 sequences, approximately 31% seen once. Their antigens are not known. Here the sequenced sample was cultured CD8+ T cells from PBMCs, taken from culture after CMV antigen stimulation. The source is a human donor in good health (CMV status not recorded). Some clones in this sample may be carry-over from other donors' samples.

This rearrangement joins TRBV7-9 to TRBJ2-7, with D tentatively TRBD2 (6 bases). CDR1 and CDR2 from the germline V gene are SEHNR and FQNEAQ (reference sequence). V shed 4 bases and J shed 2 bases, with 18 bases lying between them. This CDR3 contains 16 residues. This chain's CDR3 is CASSSMAGTNPYEQYF. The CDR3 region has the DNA TGTGCCAGCAGCTCGATGGCGGGGACGAATCCCTACGAGCAGTACTTC.

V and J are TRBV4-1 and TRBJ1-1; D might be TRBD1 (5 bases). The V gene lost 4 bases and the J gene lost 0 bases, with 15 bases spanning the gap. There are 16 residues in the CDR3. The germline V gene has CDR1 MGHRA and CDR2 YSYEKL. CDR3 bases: TGCGCCAGCAGCCCCCGGAGGGGTTATATGAACACTGAAGCTTTCTTT. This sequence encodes CASSPRRGYMNTEAFF.

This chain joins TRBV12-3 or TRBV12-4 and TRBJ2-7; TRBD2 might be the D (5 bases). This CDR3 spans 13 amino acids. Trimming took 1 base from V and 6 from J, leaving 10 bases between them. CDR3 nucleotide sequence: TGTGCCAGCAGTTTAGTAGTAGGGAGCGAGCAGTACTTC. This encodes CASSLVVGSEQYF.

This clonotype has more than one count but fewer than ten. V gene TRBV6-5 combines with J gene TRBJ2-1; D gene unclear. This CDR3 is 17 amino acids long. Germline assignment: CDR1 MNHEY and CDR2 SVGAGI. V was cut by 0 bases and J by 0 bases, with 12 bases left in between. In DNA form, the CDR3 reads TGTGCCAGCAGTTACTCATCCATAGAAGACTCCTACAATGAGCAGTTCTTC. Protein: CASSYSSIEDSYNEQFF.

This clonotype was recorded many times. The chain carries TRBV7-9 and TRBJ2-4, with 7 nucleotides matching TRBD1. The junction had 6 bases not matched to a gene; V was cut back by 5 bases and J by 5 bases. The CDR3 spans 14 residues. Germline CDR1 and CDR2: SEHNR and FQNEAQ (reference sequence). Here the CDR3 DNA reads TGTGCCAGCAGCGACCGACAGGGACAAAACATTCAGTACTTC. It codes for CASSDRQGQNIQYF.

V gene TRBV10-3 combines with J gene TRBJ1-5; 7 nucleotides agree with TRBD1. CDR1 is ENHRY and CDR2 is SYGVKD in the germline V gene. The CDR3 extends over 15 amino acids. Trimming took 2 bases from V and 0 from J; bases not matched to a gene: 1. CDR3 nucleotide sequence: TGTGCCATCAGTGAGGGACAGGATAGCAATCAGCCCCAGCATTTT. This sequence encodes CAISEGQDSNQPQHF.

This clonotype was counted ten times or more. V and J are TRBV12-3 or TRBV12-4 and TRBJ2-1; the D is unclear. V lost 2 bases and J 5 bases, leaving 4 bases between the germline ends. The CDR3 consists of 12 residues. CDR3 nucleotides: TGTGCCAGCAGTTTACCCCACAATGAGCAGTTCTTC. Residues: CASSLPHNEQFF.

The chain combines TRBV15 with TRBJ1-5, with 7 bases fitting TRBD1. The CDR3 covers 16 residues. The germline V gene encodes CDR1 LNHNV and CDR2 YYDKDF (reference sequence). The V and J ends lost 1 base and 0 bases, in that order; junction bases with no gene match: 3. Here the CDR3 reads CATSRADRYSNQPQHF. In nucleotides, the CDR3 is TGTGCCACCAGCAGAGCGGACAGGTATAGCAATCAGCCCCAGCATTTT.

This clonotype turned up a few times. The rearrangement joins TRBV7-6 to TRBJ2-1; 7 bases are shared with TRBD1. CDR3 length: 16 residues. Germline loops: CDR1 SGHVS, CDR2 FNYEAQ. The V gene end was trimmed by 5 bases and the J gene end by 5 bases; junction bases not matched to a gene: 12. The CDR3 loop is CASSLRDRGMNNEQFF. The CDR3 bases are TGTGCCAGCAGCCTTCGGGACAGAGGAATGAACAATGAGCAGTTCTTC.

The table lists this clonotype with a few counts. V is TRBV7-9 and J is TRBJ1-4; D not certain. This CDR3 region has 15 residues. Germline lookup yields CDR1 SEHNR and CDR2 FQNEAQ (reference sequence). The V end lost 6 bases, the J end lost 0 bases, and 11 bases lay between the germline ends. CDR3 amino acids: CASSSPLTTNEKLFF. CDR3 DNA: TGTGCCAGCAGTAGTCCACTAACAACTAATGAAAAACTGTTTTTT.

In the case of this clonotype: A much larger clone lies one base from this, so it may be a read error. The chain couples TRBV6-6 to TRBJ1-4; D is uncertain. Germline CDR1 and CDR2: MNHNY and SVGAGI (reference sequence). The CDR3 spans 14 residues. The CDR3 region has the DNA TGTGCCAGCAGTTACGCAGCAACTAATAAAAAACTGTTTTTT. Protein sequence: CASSYAATNKKLFF.

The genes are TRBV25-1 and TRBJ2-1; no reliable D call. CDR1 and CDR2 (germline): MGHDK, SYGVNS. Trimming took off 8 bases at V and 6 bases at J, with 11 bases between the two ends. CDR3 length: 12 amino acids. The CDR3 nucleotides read TGTGCCAGCGTTGGGCTACCCAATGAGCAGTTCTTC. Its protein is CASVGLPNEQFF.

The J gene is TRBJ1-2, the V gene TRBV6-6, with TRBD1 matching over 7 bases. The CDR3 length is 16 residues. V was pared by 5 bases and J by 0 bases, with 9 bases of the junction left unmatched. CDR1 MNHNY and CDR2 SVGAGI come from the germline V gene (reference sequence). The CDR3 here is CASSTTGRGANYGYTF. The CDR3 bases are TGTGCCAGCAGTACGACAGGGAGGGGGGCTAACTATGGCTACACCTTC.

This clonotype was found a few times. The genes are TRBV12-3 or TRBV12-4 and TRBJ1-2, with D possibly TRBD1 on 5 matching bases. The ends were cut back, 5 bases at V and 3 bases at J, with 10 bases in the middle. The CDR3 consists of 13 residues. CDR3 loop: CASSGAADYGYTF. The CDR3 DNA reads TGTGCCAGCAGTGGGGCGGCCGACTATGGCTACACCTTC.

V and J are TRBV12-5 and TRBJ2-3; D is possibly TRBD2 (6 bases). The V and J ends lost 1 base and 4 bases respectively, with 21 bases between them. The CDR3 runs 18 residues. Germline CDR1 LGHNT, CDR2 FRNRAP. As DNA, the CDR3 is TGTGCTAGTGGTTTGGAGACTAGTCACTTTCATCCCCCAGATACGCAGTATTTT. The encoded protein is CASGLETSHFHPPDTQYF.

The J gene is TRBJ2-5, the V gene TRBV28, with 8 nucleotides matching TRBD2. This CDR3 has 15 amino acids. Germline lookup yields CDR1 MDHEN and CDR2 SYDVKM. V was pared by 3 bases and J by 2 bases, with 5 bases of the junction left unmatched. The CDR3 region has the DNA TGTGCCAGCAGTTTCTGGACTAGCAGACAAGAGACCCAGTACTTC. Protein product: CASSFWTSRQETQYF.

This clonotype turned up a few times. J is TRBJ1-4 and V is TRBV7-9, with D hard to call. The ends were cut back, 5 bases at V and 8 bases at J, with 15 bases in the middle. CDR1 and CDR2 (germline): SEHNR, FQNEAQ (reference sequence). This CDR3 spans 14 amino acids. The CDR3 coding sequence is TGTGCCAGCAGCGAGATCGACAATAGGGAAAAACTGTTTTTT. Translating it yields CASSEIDNREKLFF.

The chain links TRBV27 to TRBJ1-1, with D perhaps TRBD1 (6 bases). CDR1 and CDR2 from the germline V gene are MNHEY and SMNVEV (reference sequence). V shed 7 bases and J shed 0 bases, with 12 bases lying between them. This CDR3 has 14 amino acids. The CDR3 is CASTWTALNTEAFF. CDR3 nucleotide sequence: TGTGCCAGCACCTGGACAGCATTGAACACTGAAGCTTTCTTT.

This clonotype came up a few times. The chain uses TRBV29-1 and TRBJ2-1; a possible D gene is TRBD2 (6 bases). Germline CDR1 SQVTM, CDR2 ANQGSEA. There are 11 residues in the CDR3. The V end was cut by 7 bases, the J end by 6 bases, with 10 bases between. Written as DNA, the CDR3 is TGCAGCGCCGTGGGGGGCAATGAGCAGTTCTTC. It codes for CSAVGGNEQFF.

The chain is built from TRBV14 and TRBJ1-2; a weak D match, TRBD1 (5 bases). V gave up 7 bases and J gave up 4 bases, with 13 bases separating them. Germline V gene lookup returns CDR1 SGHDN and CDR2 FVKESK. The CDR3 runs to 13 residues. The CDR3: CASTRAGLYGYTF. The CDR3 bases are TGTGCCAGCACGCGGGCGGGACTCTATGGCTACACCTTC.

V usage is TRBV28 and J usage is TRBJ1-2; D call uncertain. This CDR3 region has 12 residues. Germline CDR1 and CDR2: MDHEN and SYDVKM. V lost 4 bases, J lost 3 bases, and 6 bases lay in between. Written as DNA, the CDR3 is TGTGCCAGCAGTTACTGGGACTATGGCTACACCTTC. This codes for CASSYWDYGYTF.

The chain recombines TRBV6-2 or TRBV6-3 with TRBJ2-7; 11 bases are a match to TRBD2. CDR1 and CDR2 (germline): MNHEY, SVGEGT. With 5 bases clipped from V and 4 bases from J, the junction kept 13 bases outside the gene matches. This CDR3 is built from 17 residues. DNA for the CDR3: TGTGCCAGCAGTGCTTCCCCGTTAGCGGGGGGGCCTTACGAGCAGTACTTC. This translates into CASSASPLAGGPYEQYF.

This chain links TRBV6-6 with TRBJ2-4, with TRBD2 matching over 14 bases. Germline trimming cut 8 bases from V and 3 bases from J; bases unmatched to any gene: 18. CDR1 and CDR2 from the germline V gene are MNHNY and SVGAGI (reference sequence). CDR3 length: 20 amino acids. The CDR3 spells CASCRLAGGLLLPDKNIQYF. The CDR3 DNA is TGTGCCAGCTGCCGACTAGCGGGGGGGCTTTTATTACCTGACAAAAACATTCAGTACTTC.

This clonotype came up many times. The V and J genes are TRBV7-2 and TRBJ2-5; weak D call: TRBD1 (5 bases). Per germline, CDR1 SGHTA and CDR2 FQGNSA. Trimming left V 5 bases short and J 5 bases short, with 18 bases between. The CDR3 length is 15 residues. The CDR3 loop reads CASSPRVRVSETQYF. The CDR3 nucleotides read TGTGCCAGCAGCCCAAGGGTCAGGGTTTCGGAGACCCAGTACTTC.

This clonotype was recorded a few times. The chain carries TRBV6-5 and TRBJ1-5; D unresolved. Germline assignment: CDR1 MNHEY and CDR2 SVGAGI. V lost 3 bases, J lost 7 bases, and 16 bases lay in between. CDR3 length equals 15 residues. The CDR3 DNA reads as TGTGCCAGCAGTTATCGGGCTCCCCCGGGACAGCCCCAGCATTTT. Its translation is CASSYRAPPGQPQHF.

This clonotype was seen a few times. CDR3 region: CASSERGQGAWENIQYF. The CDR3 bases are TGTGCCAGCAGCGAGAGGGGACAGGGGGCTTGGGAAAACATTCAGTACTTC. This rearrangement joins TRBV6-2 or TRBV6-3 to TRBJ2-4; 12 positions agree with TRBD1. V shed 6 bases and J 5 bases; nucleotides not matched to a gene: 11. This CDR3 has 17 residues. Germline lookup yields CDR1 MNHEY and CDR2 SVGEGT.

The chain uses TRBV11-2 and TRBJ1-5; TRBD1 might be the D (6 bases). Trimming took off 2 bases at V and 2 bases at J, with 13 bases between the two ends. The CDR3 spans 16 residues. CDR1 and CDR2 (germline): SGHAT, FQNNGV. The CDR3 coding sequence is TGTGCCAGCAGCTTAAGGGGGGGGGTTGGCAATCAGCCCCAGCATTTT. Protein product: CASSLRGGVGNQPQHF. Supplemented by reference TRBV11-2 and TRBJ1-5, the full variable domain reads EAGVAQSPRYKIIEKRQSVAFWCNPISGHATLYWYQQILGQGPKLLIQFQNNGVVDDSQLPKDRFSAERLKGVDSTLKIQPAKLEDSAVYLCASSLRGGVGNQPQHFGDGTRLSIL.

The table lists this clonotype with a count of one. The CDR3 spells CSVEKGPYEQYF. CDR3 nucleotide sequence: TGCAGCGTTGAAAAGGGCCCCTACGAGCAGTACTTC. This chain links TRBV29-1 with TRBJ2-7; D not resolved. Between the trimmed V and J ends, which lost 2 bases and 2 bases, there was a span of 7 bases. Germline lookup yields CDR1 SQVTM and CDR2 ANQGSEA. This CDR3 has 12 residues.

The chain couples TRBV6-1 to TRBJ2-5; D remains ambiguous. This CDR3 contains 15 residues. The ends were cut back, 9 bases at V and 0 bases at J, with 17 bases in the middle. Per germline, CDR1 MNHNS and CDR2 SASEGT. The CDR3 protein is CASTRIGSNQETQYF. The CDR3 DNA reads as TGTGCCAGTACTCGTATTGGATCAAACCAAGAGACCCAGTACTTC.

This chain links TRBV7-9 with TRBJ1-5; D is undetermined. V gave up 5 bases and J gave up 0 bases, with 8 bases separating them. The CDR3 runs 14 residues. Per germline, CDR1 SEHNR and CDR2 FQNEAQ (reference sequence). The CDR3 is CASSPSGSNQPQHF. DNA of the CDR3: TGTGCCAGCAGCCCTTCAGGTAGCAATCAGCCCCAGCATTTT.